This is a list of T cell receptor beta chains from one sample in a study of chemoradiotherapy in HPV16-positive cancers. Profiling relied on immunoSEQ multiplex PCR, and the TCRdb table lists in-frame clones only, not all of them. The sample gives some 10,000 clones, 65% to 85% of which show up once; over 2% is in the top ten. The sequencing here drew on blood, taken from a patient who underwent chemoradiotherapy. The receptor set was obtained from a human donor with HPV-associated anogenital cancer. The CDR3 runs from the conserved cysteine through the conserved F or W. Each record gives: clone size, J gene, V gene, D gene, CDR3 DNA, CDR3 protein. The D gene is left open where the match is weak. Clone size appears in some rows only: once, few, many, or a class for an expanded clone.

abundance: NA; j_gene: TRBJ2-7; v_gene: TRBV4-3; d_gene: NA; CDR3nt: TGCGCCAGCAGCCAGGACAGTACATCCTACGAGCAGTACTTC; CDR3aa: CASSQDSTSYEQYF
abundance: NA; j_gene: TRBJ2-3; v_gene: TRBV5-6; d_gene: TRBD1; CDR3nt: TGTGCCAGCAGCTCCGGGTACAGGGGGCGCTCAGATACGCAGTATTTT; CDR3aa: CASSSGYRGRSDTQYF
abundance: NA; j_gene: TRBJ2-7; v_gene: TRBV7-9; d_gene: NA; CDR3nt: TGTGCCAGCAGCCCCGGGGTCCCTGGGAGGCTCTACGAGCAGTACTTC; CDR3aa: CASSPGVPGRLYEQYF
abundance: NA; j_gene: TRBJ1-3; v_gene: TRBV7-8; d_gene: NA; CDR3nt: TGTGCCAGCAGCTTAAGTCTGGGCTCTGGAAACACCATATATTTT; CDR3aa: CASSLSLGSGNTIYF
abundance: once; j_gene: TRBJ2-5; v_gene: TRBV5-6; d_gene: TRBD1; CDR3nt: TGTGCCAGCAGCACCTTCATTGACAGGGATGTGCAAGAGACCCAGTACTTC; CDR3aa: CASSTFIDRDVQETQYF
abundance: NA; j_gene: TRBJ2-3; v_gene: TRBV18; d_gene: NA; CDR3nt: TGTGCCAGCTCACGGGAAAACCACGCAGATACGCAGTATTTT; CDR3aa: CASSRENHADTQYF
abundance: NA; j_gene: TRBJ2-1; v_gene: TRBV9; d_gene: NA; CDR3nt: TGTGCCAGCAGCAAGACAGAGAGCTCCTACAATGAGCAGTTCTTC; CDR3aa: CASSKTESSYNEQFF
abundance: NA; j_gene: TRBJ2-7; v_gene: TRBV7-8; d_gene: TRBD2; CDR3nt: TGTGCCAGCAGCTTAGCGGGGAGGGGCCGGACGGTCTACGAGCAGTACTTC; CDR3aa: CASSLAGRGRTVYEQYF
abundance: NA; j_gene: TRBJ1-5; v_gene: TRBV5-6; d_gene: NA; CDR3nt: TGTGCCAGCAGCTTGGGGTTCCCCAATCAGCCCCAGCATTTT; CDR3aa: CASSLGFPNQPQHF
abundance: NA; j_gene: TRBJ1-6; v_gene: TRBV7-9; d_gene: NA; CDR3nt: TGTGCCAGCATGGAGGGGTGGCGGAGCTCCTATAATTCACCCCTCCACTTT; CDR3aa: CASMEGWRSSYNSPLHF
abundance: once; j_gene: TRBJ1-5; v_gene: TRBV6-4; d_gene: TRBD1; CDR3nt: TGTGCCAGCAGTGAACAGGGGGATCAGCCCCAGCATTTT; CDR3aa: CASSEQGDQPQHF
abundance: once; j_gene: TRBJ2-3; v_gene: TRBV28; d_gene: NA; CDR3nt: TGTGCCAGCAGTTTTGCCAGAGGGGTCACAGATACGCAGTATTTT; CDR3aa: CASSFARGVTDTQYF
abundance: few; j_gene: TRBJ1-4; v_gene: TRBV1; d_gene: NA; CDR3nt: TGCACCGACAGGGATAATGAAAAACTGTTTTTT; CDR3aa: CTDRDNEKLFF
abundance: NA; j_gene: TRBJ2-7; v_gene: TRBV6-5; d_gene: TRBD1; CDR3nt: TGTGCCAGCAGTACCCCAGGGGGCAACTACTACGAGCAGTACTTC; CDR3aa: CASSTPGGNYYEQYF
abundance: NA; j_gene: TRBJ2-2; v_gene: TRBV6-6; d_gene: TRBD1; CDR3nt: TGTGCCAGCAGCCACTCGGACAGGGGGCGCGGGGAGCTGTTTTTT; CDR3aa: CASSHSDRGRGELFF
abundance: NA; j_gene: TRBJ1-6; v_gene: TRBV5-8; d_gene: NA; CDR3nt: TGTGCCAGCAGCCGCGGCTCGGGTGGCTCCTATAATTCACCCCTCCACTTT; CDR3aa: CASSRGSGGSYNSPLHF
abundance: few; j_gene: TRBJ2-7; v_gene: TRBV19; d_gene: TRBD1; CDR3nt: TGTGCCAGTAGTATTGGGACAGGGAGCTCCTACGAGCAGTACTTC; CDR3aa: CASSIGTGSSYEQYF
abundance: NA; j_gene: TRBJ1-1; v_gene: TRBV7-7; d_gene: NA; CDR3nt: TGTGCTAGCAGCTTAGACAAGAACACTGAAGCTTTCTTT; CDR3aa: CASSLDKNTEAFF
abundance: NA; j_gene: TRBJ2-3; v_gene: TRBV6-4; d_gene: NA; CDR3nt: TGTGCCAGCAGTGAGTCTAGCACAGATACGCAGTATTTT; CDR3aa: CASSESSTDTQYF
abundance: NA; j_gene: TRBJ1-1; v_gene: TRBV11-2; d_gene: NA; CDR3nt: TGTGCCAGCAGCGTGCAGGGGTGGGCCACTGAAGCTTTCTTT; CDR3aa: CASSVQGWATEAFF
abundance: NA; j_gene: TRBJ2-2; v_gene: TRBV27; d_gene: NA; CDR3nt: TGTGCCAGCAGTTTAAACTGGGCCGGGGAGCTGTTTTTT; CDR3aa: CASSLNWAGELFF
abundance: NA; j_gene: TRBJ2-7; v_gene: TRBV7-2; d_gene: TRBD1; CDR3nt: TGTGCCAGCAGCCCGAAGACAGGGAATTACGAGCAGTACTTC; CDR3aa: CASSPKTGNYEQYF
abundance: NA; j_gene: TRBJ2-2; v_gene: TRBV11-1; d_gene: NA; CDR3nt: TGTGCCAGCAGCCCCATGTATGCCGGGGAGCTGTTTTTT; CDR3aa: CASSPMYAGELFF
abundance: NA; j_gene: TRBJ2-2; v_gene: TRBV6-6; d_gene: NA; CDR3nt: TGTGCCAGCAGCTCCGGGACGGAGAACACCGGGGAGCTGTTTTTT; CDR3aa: CASSSGTENTGELFF
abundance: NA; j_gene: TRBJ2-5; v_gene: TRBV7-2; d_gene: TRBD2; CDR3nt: TGTGCCAGCAGCTCGGGGGGGCGTAGGGAGACCCAGTACTTC; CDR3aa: CASSSGGRRETQYF
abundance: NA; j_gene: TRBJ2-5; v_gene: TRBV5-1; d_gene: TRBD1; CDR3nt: TGCGCCAGCAGCTTCCGACAGGGCAACCAAGAGACCCAGTACTTC; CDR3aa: CASSFRQGNQETQYF
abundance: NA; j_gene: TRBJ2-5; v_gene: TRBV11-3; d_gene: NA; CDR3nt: TGTGCCAGCAGCCCCTCTATTGGAGAGACCCAGTACTTC; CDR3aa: CASSPSIGETQYF
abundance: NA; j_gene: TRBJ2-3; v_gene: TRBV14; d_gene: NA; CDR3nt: TGTGCCAGCAGCCAAGTCCCTGGGGCGGCAGATACGCAGTATTTT; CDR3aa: CASSQVPGAADTQYF